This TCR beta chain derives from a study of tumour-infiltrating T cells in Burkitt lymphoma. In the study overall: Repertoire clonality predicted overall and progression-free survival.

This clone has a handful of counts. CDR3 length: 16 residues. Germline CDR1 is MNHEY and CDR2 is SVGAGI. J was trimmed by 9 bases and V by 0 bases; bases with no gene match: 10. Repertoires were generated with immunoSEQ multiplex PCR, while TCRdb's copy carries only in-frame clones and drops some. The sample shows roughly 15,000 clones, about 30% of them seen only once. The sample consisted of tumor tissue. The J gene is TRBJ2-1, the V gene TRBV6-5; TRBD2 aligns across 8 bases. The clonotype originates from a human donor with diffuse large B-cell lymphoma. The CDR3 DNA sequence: TGTGCCAGCAGTTACTCCCTAGCGTTTGCGGGGGGTGAGCAGTTCTTC. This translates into CASSYSLAFAGGEQFF.